This TCR beta chain emerged from a study of cytomegalovirus exposure and HLA in healthy donors (dated by TCRdb to about 2017). With regard to the full study: According to a later analysis, one platform produced both the 110 or so validation repertoires and the 666 repertoires of the first cohort. The study aimed to test whether cataloging public T cell receptors could reveal signatures of past pathogen exposure. In addition to the first cohort of about 650 subjects, a separate validation cohort of under 150 different subjects was used. The study combined high-throughput TCR immunosequencing, statistical association of individual TCRs with disease status, and machine learning to predict cytomegalovirus infection status.

Reading from cysteine to phenylalanine, the CDR3 counts 13 amino acids. Only CDR3 DNA remains: 39 bases, in frame from the first base. CDR1 and CDR2, looked up from the germline V gene, are SGHVS and FNYEAQ. Deletion took 7 bases off V and 6 bases off J, with a span of 16 bases between the germline ends. Summary of the overall study and its limitations: The study listed approximately 160 TCR beta chains as associated with cytomegalovirus. All 120 or so repertoires were used to score co-occurrence in the validation cohort in a later analysis, because that analysis had no HLA typing for the cohort. While some public TCRs were present in many individuals, most TCR sequences turned up only very rarely across donors. In vitro tests confirmed that a few of the cytomegalovirus-associated TCR beta chains recognize cytomegalovirus antigens. Cytomegalovirus status was reported to be diagnosed by the classifier with high specificity and sensitivity in both the original and validation cohorts. In a later analysis, TCRs clustered in the first cohort were found to also tend to co-occur in the roughly 120 validation repertoires, with approximately 95% of cluster scores above 0. It was suggested by the authors that the approach could potentially be generalized to other disease states and immunological phenotypes.

Separate from the approximately 730-subject first cohort, the validation cohort of roughly 130 subjects was the group to which the donors belonged. On this clone: This clone's antigen is unknown. Nothing much larger sits one base from this clone, and base qualities are not available.

Libraries were built with the immunoSEQ multiplex PCR assay. The original pipeline was this. A statistical classification framework was developed to diagnose cytomegalovirus status using the catalog of TCR beta chain sequences. The table comes from immuneACCESS by way of TCRdb, which keeps in-frame sequences with V and J called. Part of the clones is missing from these tables; in studies checked, under half for an unresolved V gene and the rest for unknown reasons. The V and J calls and clone size come from that table; D and trimming were worked out from the DNA. The sample table holds approximately 280,000 clones, of which 80% to 90% were seen once. About 1% of the sample rests with the top ten.

The TCR was taken from a woman aged 18-35 years in good health and CMV-seronegative. The V and J segments used are TRBV7-6 and TRBJ2-7; matching of 5 bases hints at TRBD2 as the D gene. Sequenced: PBMCs. The sequenced DNA is TGTGCCAGCACCCCCTATAGGGAGTCCGAGCAGTACTTC. The resulting protein is CASTPYRESEQYF.